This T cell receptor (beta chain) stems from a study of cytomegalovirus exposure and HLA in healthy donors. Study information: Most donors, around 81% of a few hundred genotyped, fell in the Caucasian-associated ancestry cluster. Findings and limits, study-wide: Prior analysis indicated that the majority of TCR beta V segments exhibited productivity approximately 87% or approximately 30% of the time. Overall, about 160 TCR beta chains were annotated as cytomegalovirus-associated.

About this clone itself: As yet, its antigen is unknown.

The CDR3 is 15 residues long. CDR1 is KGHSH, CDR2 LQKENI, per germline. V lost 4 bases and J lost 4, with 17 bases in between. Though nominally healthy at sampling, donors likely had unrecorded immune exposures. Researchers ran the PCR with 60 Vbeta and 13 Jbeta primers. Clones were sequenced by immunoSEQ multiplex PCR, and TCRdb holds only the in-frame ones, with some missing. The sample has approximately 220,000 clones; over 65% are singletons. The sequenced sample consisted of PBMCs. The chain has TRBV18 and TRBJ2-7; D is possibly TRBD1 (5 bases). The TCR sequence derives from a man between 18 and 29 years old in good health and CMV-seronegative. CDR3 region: CASSQPGLKGYEQYF. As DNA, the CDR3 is TGTGCCAGCTCACAGCCGGGCCTGAAGGGGTACGAGCAGTACTTC.